A single T cell receptor (beta chain) is shown here with its context. The data stem from a study of PD-L1 blockade in urothelial cancer. Across the study: The analyses of blood took place 3 weeks (second dose) and 6 weeks after treatment start.

Assay: immunoSEQ multiplex PCR; the TCRdb copy retains only in-frame clones and omits some. This table holds some 97,000 clones, about 91% found once. The CDR3 runs 12 residues. The germline CDR1 and CDR2 sequences are SNHLY and FYNNEI. Trimming stripped 5 bases from V and 6 bases from J, with 9 bases between. The receptor comes from a woman of 80 years or more with urothelial cancer. J is TRBJ2-3 and V is TRBV2; D unresolved. The specimen comprised PBMCs, sampled around atezolizumab (anti-PD-L1) treatment. The CDR3, as DNA: TGTGCCAGCAGTAGACCCAGGGATACGCAGTATTTT. Residues: CASSRPRDTQYF.